These 24 T cell receptor beta chains share one sample of origin, sequenced in a study of shared clonotypes between healthy human individuals. Profiled with immunoSEQ multiplex PCR; TCRdb holds only in-frame clones, not every one. The sample includes roughly 500,000 clones, more than 65% of them seen just once. Source material: PBMCs. These receptors all come from a middle-aged woman in good health. Some clones in this sample may be carry-over from other donors' samples.

This rearrangement joins TRBV10-3 to TRBJ2-6; the D gene is possibly TRBD2 (5 bases). The CDR3 length is 16 residues. Trimming stripped 6 bases from V and 0 bases from J, with 12 bases between. Germline CDR1 ENHRY, CDR2 SYGVKD. CDR3: CAISSLRGSGANVLTF. CDR3 sequence (DNA): TGTGCCATCAGCTCACTACGGGGCTCTGGGGCCAACGTCCTGACTTTC.

The chain recombines TRBV7-3 with TRBJ1-3; D gene uncertain. Trimming shortened V by 4 bases and J by 7 bases, and 14 bases separated the two germline ends. Per germline, CDR1 SGHTA and CDR2 FQGTGA. The CDR3 is 14 residues long. Here the CDR3 reads CASSSPLLANTIYF. In nucleotides, the CDR3 is TGTGCCAGCAGCTCCCCCCTATTAGCGAACACCATATATTTT.

CDR3 nucleotide sequence: TGTGCCATCGACGGGAGGGATGGAACTGAAGCTTTCTTT. Translated: CAIDGRDGTEAFF. V usage is TRBV10-3 and J usage is TRBJ1-1; D is uncertain. The CDR3 spans 13 residues. Germline-derived CDR1 and CDR2 are ENHRY and SYGVKD. The germline V and J ends were trimmed by 8 bases and 5 bases, with 15 bases remaining between them.

In DNA form, the CDR3 reads TGTGCCAGCACCACGACTTATAACACTGAAGCTTTCTTT. This sequence encodes CASTTTYNTEAFF. J is TRBJ1-1 and V is TRBV6-1; D uncertain. Germline assignment: CDR1 MNHNS and CDR2 SASEGT. The CDR3 is 13 amino acids. V lost 7 bases and J lost 2, with 11 bases in between.

The V and J genes are TRBV7-6 and TRBJ1-3, with 7 bases that match TRBD1. The CDR3 spans 15 residues. V trimming: 6 bases; J trimming: 8 bases; junction bases outside the gene matches: 13. In germline, CDR1 is SGHVS, CDR2 FNYEAQ. The CDR3 spells CASRQGTGATDTIYF. CDR3 bases: TGTGCCAGCAGACAAGGCACAGGGGCTACGGACACCATATATTTT.

About this clone itself: Different DNA sequences within this sample yield the same CDR3. This chain joins TRBV5-1 and TRBJ1-5; no firm D call. The germline gives CDR1 SGHRS, CDR2 YFSETQ. The CDR3 spans 15 residues. The V end lost 0 bases, the J end lost 1 base, and 8 bases lay between the germline ends. CDR3 nucleotide sequence: TGCGCCAGCAGCTTGGAGGTAGGAAGCAATCAGCCCCAGCATTTT. Protein sequence: CASSLEVGSNQPQHF.

This clone occurred many times. The same CDR3 also results from other DNA sequences found in this sample. The chain couples TRBV7-7 to TRBJ1-4, with no clear D. Germline V gene sequence: CDR1 SSHAT, CDR2 FNYEAQ (reference sequence). This CDR3 is 14 amino acids long. V dropped 5 bases and J dropped 2 bases, with 9 bases sitting between them. The CDR3 DNA is TGTGCCAGCAGCCCCGGTGGGACTAATGAAAAACTGTTTTTT. Translation: CASSPGGTNEKLFF.

In this sample, this clone turned up a few times. The chain uses TRBV14 and TRBJ1-4; D unresolved. V was clipped by 0 bases and J by 10 bases, with 9 bases between them. The length of the CDR3 is 13 residues. From germline, CDR1 is SGHDN and CDR2 FVKESK. Here the CDR3 DNA reads TGTGCCAGCAGCCAAGAACTGAGCGGAAAACTGTTTTTT. As protein: CASSQELSGKLFF.

V usage is TRBV6-5 and J usage is TRBJ2-1; 7 nucleotides agree with TRBD2. Trimming removed 2 bases from V and 2 bases from J; junction bases left unmatched: 3. Germline lookup yields CDR1 MNHEY and CDR2 SVGAGI. The CDR3 has 15 residues. CDR3 sequence: CASSYTGGTYNEQFF. CDR3 coding DNA: TGTGCCAGCAGTTACACGGGAGGAACCTACAATGAGCAGTTCTTC.

V usage is TRBV28 and J usage is TRBJ1-2; the D gene is possibly TRBD1 (6 bases). Trimming took 2 bases from V and 4 from J, leaving 14 bases between them. The CDR3 loop spans 15 amino acids. Germline V gives CDR1 MDHEN, CDR2 SYDVKM. The CDR3 spells CASSLGGADIYGYTF. CDR3 coding DNA: TGTGCCAGCAGTTTAGGGGGGGCGGACATCTATGGCTACACCTTC.

This chain connects TRBV6-5 to TRBJ1-2; tentatively, D is TRBD1 (6 bases). CDR3 size: 14 residues. From germline, CDR1 is MNHEY and CDR2 SVGAGI. V was clipped by 5 bases and J by 4 bases, with 14 bases between them. The DNA of the CDR3 is TGTGCCAGCAGTGCCAGGGGTTCAGGCTATGGCTACACCTTC. Protein product: CASSARGSGYGYTF.

The V and J genes are TRBV6-6 and TRBJ2-7; 7 nucleotides align to TRBD2. The CDR3 has 15 residues. Trimming cost V 8 bases and J 0 bases; bases outside gene matches: 10. Germline lookup yields CDR1 MNHNY and CDR2 SVGAGI (reference sequence). In DNA form, the CDR3 reads TGTGCCAGCCGAATTAGCGGGCCCAGCTCCTACGAGCAGTACTTC. Translated: CASRISGPSSYEQYF.

The J gene is TRBJ1-3, the V gene TRBV9, with 7 bases aligning to TRBD1. This CDR3 region has 15 residues. The trim removed 4 bases at V and 4 bases at J, leaving 8 bases unmatched. Germline V gives CDR1 SGDLS, CDR2 YYNGEE. The CDR3 DNA reads TGTGCCAGCAGCCCCTCTGGGACAGCCGGAAACACCATATATTTT. Its protein product is CASSPSGTAGNTIYF.

This clone was recorded only once. The chain is built from TRBV9 and TRBJ2-7, with D perhaps being TRBD1 or TRBD2 (5 bases each). Germline loops: CDR1 SGDLS, CDR2 YYNGEE. This CDR3 has 13 amino acids. Trimming shortened V by 0 bases and J by 6 bases, and 10 bases separated the two germline ends. The CDR3, as DNA: TGTGCCAGCAGCGTAGCCCCAGGGAGCGAGCAGTACTTC. It codes for CASSVAPGSEQYF.

The CDR3: CASNRGRRGQETQYF. As DNA, the CDR3 is TGTGCCAGCAACCGGGGGCGTCGTGGCCAAGAGACCCAGTACTTC. V and J are TRBV6-1 and TRBJ2-5; the D call may be TRBD1 or TRBD2 (6 bases each). V shed 7 bases and J shed 1 base, with 16 bases lying between them. The CDR3 contains 15 residues. In germline, CDR1 is MNHNS, CDR2 SASEGT.

The rearrangement links TRBV7-8 to TRBJ2-4, with D perhaps assigned TRBD1 or TRBD2 (5 bases each). This CDR3 is 15 amino acids long. Per germline, CDR1 SGHVS and CDR2 FQNEAQ. V was pared by 5 bases and J by 16 bases, with 27 bases between. The CDR3 loop is CASSESNRDGRFVYF. The CDR3, as DNA: TGTGCCAGCAGCGAGTCAAACCGGGACGGTCGGTTTGTATACTTC.

The chain has TRBV14 and TRBJ1-1; D gene uncertain. The germline CDR1 and CDR2 sequences are SGHDN and FVKESK. This CDR3 is built from 15 residues. V lost 4 bases and J lost 3, with 15 bases in between. CDR3 sequence reads: CASSRRPAADTEAFF. In nucleotides, the CDR3 is TGTGCCAGCAGCCGTCGACCCGCAGCGGACACTGAAGCTTTCTTT. The entire variable domain, with the rest obtained from reference TRBV14 and TRBJ1-1, is as follows: EAGVTQFPSHSVIEKGQTVTLRCDPISGHDNLYWYRRVMGKEIKFLLHFVKESKQDESGMPNNRFLAERTGGTYSTLKVQPAELEDSGVYFCASSRRPAADTEAFFGQGTRLTVV.

This chain joins TRBV9 and TRBJ2-7; D uncertain. V lost 5 bases and J 2 bases, leaving 14 bases between the germline ends. The germline V gene encodes CDR1 SGDLS and CDR2 YYNGEE. This CDR3 has 14 amino acids. The CDR3 nucleotides are TGTGCCAGCAGTCCGACCGGGCGTCCCTACGAGCAGTACTTC. Translated: CASSPTGRPYEQYF.

The chain combines TRBV13 with TRBJ2-1; D perhaps matches TRBD1 (6 bases). CDR3 size: 15 residues. The germline CDR1 and CDR2 sequences are PRHDT and FYEKMQ (reference sequence). V lost 5 bases to trimming and J lost 2 bases, with 13 bases between them. CDR3 sequence reads: CASSLPGHPYNEQFF. The CDR3 nucleotides read TGTGCCAGCAGCCTACCGGGACACCCCTACAATGAGCAGTTCTTC.

The chain links TRBV7-3 to TRBJ2-7, with D unclear. Trimming cost V 5 bases and J 0 bases, with 17 bases left between them. The CDR3 has 16 amino acids. Germline lookup yields CDR1 SGHTA and CDR2 FQGTGA. The CDR3 here is CASSPPKLPYSYEQYF. The CDR3 coding sequence is TGTGCCAGCAGCCCTCCAAAGCTACCCTACTCCTACGAGCAGTACTTC.

The rearrangement uses TRBV19 and TRBJ2-1, with no clear D. The CDR3 extends over 12 amino acids. Germline V lookup: CDR1 LNHDA, CDR2 SQIVND (reference sequence). The germline V and J ends were trimmed by 3 bases and 8 bases, with 8 bases remaining between them. This CDR3 is CASSMVVDEQFF. CDR3 DNA: TGTGCCAGTAGTATGGTGGTCGATGAGCAGTTCTTC.

The rearrangement uses TRBV15 and TRBJ2-5, with D maybe TRBD1 (6 bases). Trimming shortened V by 0 bases and J by 5 bases, and 13 bases separated the two germline ends. The CDR3 contains 15 residues. CDR1 and CDR2 from the germline V gene are LNHNV and YYDKDF (reference sequence). CDR3 sequence reads: CATSRDQGSWETQYF. The CDR3 DNA follows: TGTGCCACCAGCAGAGATCAGGGGAGTTGGGAGACCCAGTACTTC.

The V and J genes are TRBV6-6 and TRBJ1-4; D is uncertain. The CDR3 consists of 15 residues. Germline V gives CDR1 MNHNY, CDR2 SVGAGI (reference sequence). V was cut by 4 bases and J by 7 bases, with 16 bases left in between. The CDR3 DNA follows: TGTGCCAGCAGTTCGGGCACCATGGTGGTTGAAAAACTGTTTTTT. It codes for CASSSGTMVVEKLFF.

The chain recombines TRBV15 with TRBJ1-3, with TRBD1 matching over 12 bases. The CDR3 has 16 residues. Germline V gives CDR1 LNHNV, CDR2 YYDKDF (reference sequence). J lost 4 bases, V lost 5 bases, and 6 bases had no gene match. Here the CDR3 reads CATSRDRGPGGNTIYF. For the CDR3, the DNA is TGTGCCACCAGCCGGGACAGGGGGCCTGGGGGAAACACCATATATTTT. The full variable domain, its missing parts supplied by reference TRBV15 and TRBJ1-3, is DAMVIQNPRYQVTQFGKPVTLSCSQTLNHNVMYWYQQKSSQAPKLLFHYYDKDFNNEADTPDNFQSRRPNTSFCFLDIRSPGLGDTAMYLCATSRDRGPGGNTIYFGEGSWLTVV.